A single sample is the source of the 15 T cell receptor beta chains below, sequenced in a study of CD8+ T cells in alopecia areata. Following extraction, RNA underwent reverse transcription to cDNA, which served as the sequencing template. The method was immunoSEQ multiplex PCR; TCRdb's version includes in-frame clones alone and lacks a portion of them. The table shows about 180,000 clones, with approximately 65% occurring only once. The sequencing used CD8+ T cells sorted from blood, collected at week 0. These receptors were collected from a human donor with alopecia areata.

This chain joins TRBV29-1 and TRBJ1-2; 7 bases are shared with TRBD1. The CDR3 spans 12 residues. Germline-derived CDR1 and CDR2 are SQVTM and ANQGSEA. The ends lost 7 bases at V and 8 bases at J; junction bases unmatched: 10. The CDR3 DNA follows: TGCAGCGCTCCCACAGGGGTCGGGGGCTACACCTTC. As protein: CSAPTGVGGYTF. Full variable domain (rest looked up from reference TRBV29-1 and TRBJ1-2): SAVISQKPSRDICQRGTSLTIQCQVDSQVTMMFWYRQQPGQSLTLIATANQGSEATYESGFVIDKFPISRPNLTFSTLTVSNMSPEDSSIYLCSAPTGVGGYTFGSGTRLTVV.

The chain has TRBV14 and TRBJ2-3; no clear D gene. Germline V gives CDR1 SGHDN, CDR2 FVKESK. The CDR3 is 13 amino acids. The V and J ends lost 1 base and 5 bases respectively, with 7 bases between them. CDR3 sequence: CASSQGWIDTQYF. The CDR3, as DNA: TGTGCCAGCAGCCAAGGTTGGATAGATACGCAGTATTTT.

The chain recombines TRBV6-5 with TRBJ2-3; the D gene is possibly TRBD1 (5 bases). The CDR3 has 15 amino acids. V was trimmed by 4 bases and J by 5 bases, leaving 16 bases between them. Germline V gene lookup returns CDR1 MNHEY and CDR2 SVGAGI. Here the CDR3 DNA reads TGTGCCAGCAGTTCGACTCCTGGACAAGGAGATACGCAGTATTTT. Translation: CASSSTPGQGDTQYF.

This clone was found a few times. This chain connects TRBV5-5 to TRBJ1-2; D unresolved. V gave up 0 bases and J gave up 1 base, with 4 bases separating them. From germline, CDR1 is SGHKS and CDR2 YYEKEE (reference sequence). The CDR3 consists of 13 residues. The CDR3 DNA sequence: TGTGCCAGCAGCTTGGACTTTAACTATGGCTACACCTTC. It yields the protein CASSLDFNYGYTF.

The gene calls are TRBV5-4 and TRBJ1-2, with 8 bases that match TRBD1. The CDR3 consists of 14 residues. Per the germline V gene, CDR1 is SGHNT and CDR2 is YYREEE (reference sequence). Trimming at V came to 4 bases and at J to 4 bases, leaving 6 bases not matched to a gene. CDR3 nucleotides: TGTGCCAGCAGCACCCCGACAGGGGTCTATGGCTACACCTTC. It encodes CASSTPTGVYGYTF.

The chain carries TRBV5-6 and TRBJ1-2; D call uncertain. This CDR3 is built from 11 residues. Trimming shortened V by 0 bases and J by 13 bases, and 10 bases separated the two germline ends. CDR1 and CDR2 (germline): SGHDT, YYEEEE. CDR3 nucleotides: TGTGCCAGCAGCTTGGGGGCACAACCCACCTTC. Its translation: CASSLGAQPTF.

This clone was recorded once. This chain links TRBV7-3 with TRBJ2-2; D is perhaps TRBD1 (6 bases). The CDR3 is 15 amino acids. Trimming removed 6 bases from V and 5 bases from J, with 16 bases in between. Germline lookup yields CDR1 SGHTA and CDR2 FQGTGA. The CDR3 sequence: CASSHTGPRTGELFF. CDR3 in DNA: TGTGCCAGCAGTCACACAGGGCCGAGGACCGGGGAGCTGTTTTTT. Variable domain in full (rest from reference TRBV7-3 and TRBJ2-2): GAGVSQTPSNKVTEKGKYVELRCDPISGHTALYWYRQSLGQGPEFLIYFQGTGAADDSGLPNDRFFAVRPEGSVSTLKIQRTERGDSAVYLCASSHTGPRTGELFFGEGSRLTVL.

The CDR3 nucleotides read TGTGCCAGCAGCTTAGATACGCAGTATTTT. Amino acids: CASSLDTQYF. The V call is TRBV13, the J call TRBJ2-3; D unclear. This CDR3 spans 10 amino acids. V was pared by 1 base and J by 7 bases, with 0 bases between. Germline assignment: CDR1 PRHDT and CDR2 FYEKMQ (reference sequence).

The chain has TRBV7-2 and TRBJ2-5; D uncertain. With 3 bases removed from V and 5 bases from J, the gap between germline ends came to 13 bases. The CDR3 loop spans 14 amino acids. Germline V CDR1 and CDR2: SGHTA, FQGNSA. The CDR3 is CASSLSNNLETQYF. CDR3 nucleotide sequence: TGTGCCAGCAGCTTGTCGAATAATCTTGAGACCCAGTACTTC.

This chain joins TRBV6-5 and TRBJ2-7, with TRBD2 identical over 8 bases. Germline values: CDR1 MNHEY, CDR2 SVGAGI. The CDR3 consists of 15 residues. V was pared by 5 bases and J by 6 bases, with 12 bases of the junction left unmatched. The CDR3 loop is CASSLVYGGAREQYF. As DNA, the CDR3 is TGTGCCAGCAGTCTAGTTTACGGGGGGGCCCGCGAGCAGTACTTC.

V usage is TRBV4-1 and J usage is TRBJ2-5; tentatively, D is TRBD2 (6 bases). Germline-derived CDR1 and CDR2 are MGHRA and YSYEKL. Trimming took off 1 base at V and 2 bases at J, with 17 bases between the two ends. There are 17 residues in the CDR3. The CDR3 nucleotides read TGCGCCAGCAGCCAAGGGCCCCCCGGAGGGGATCAAGAGACCCAGTACTTC. The encoded protein is CASSQGPPGGDQETQYF.

The chain joins TRBV5-1 to TRBJ1-2; TRBD1 might be the D (6 bases). Trimming took off 1 base at V and 8 bases at J, with 18 bases between the two ends. The CDR3 spans 15 residues. Germline V lookup: CDR1 SGHRS, CDR2 YFSETQ. DNA for the CDR3: TGCGCCAGCAGCTTGTCCACCTACGGACAGCGCGGCTACACCTTC. Protein sequence: CASSLSTYGQRGYTF.

V usage is TRBV2 and J usage is TRBJ1-5; 12 bases fit TRBD1. This CDR3 has 16 amino acids. V gave up 4 bases and J gave up 6 bases; unmatched junction bases: 7. Germline V CDR1 and CDR2: SNHLY, FYNNEI. CDR3 amino acids: CASSGGTGGLGQPQHF. The DNA for the CDR3 is TGTGCCAGCAGTGGAGGGACAGGGGGCCTGGGTCAGCCCCAGCATTTT. The whole variable domain, remainder taken from reference TRBV2 and TRBJ1-5, is EPEVTQTPSHQVTQMGQEVILRCVPISNHLYFYWYRQILGQKVEFLVSFYNNEISEKSEIFDDQFSVERPDGSNFTLKIRSTKLEDSAMYFCASSGGTGGLGQPQHFGDGTRLSIL.

The chain carries TRBV2 and TRBJ2-1; perhaps TRBD2 as D (5 bases). The CDR3 totals 16 residues. V shed 0 bases and J shed 2 bases, with 11 bases lying between them. Per the germline V gene, CDR1 is SNHLY and CDR2 is FYNNEI. The CDR3 coding sequence is TGTGCCAGCAGTGAAGCCCGTGGGAGCGCCTACAATGAGCAGTTCTTC. Encoded protein: CASSEARGSAYNEQFF.

This clone came up once. The rearrangement joins TRBV7-9 to TRBJ1-4, with a possible D match to TRBD1 (5 bases). The V gene's germline CDR1 is SEHNR and CDR2 FQNEAQ (reference sequence). The CDR3 contains 15 residues. Trimming took 4 bases from V and 3 from J, leaving 12 bases between them. The CDR3 DNA reads TGTGCCAGCAGCTCCGCGTCGGGGGCTAATGAAAAACTGTTTTTT. Its protein product is CASSSASGANEKLFF.